This is a list of T cell receptor beta chains from one sample in a study of cytomegalovirus exposure and HLA in healthy donors. This table comes from immunoSEQ multiplex PCR, and its TCRdb copy is limited to in-frame clones, with some not included. The table lists 120,000 or so clones, approximately 80% of them singletons. The sequenced sample was PBMCs. These receptors all stem from a man younger than 30 in good health and CMV-seropositive. CDR3s include the opening cysteine and the closing phenylalanine or tryptophan.

>17|TRBV28|TRBJ2-1
CASSLPRLAYTYNEQFF
>14|TRBV6-5|TRBJ1-2
CASSYVGQIDGYTF
>16|TRBV25-1|TRBJ1-1
CASSEFGGTMNTEAFF
>14|TRBV4-1|TRBJ2-1
CASSQDRGYNEQFF
>14|TRBV28|TRBJ1-2
CAIAVGGRNYGYTF
>13|TRBV28|TRBJ1-2
CASSLRLSYGYTF
>15|TRBV11-2|TRBJ1-4
CASSPNRAANEKLFF
>19|TRBV19|TRBJ2-5
CASSIGLAGGLARGETQYF
>14|TRBV27|TRBJ1-1
CASSWGQGGTEAFF
>15|TRBV6-6|TRBJ1-3
CASSGQGAKGNTIYF
>14|TRBV30|TRBJ2-1
CAWRLRGSYNEQFF
>15|TRBV19|TRBJ1-5
CASSNRDRVGQPQHF
>13|TRBV18|TRBJ2-5
CASSRSRQETQYF
>16|TRBV25-1|TRBJ2-4
CASSAGAAVAKNIQYF
>14|TRBV9|TRBJ1-1
CASSDDSMNTEAFF
>14|TRBV15|TRBJ2-7
CATSRDRDIYEQYF
>18|TRBV25-1|TRBJ2-7
CASSPAGTGGKTSYEQYF
>15|TRBV27|TRBJ2-7
CASSQLGRGNYEQYF
>16|TRBV7-8|TRBJ2-7
CASSPQGSGTRYEQYF
>17|TRBV4-1|TRBJ2-4
CASSQDTGGGFKNIQYF
>14|TRBV5-1|TRBJ1-2
CASSSPGTGYGYTF
>14|TRBV6-4|TRBJ2-3
CASSKGQDTDTQYF
>16|TRBV11-2|TRBJ2-2
CASSLSGGRVTGELFF
>14|TRBV10-3|TRBJ1-1
CAISGEGQSSEAFF
>15|TRBV19|TRBJ1-6
CASSMESVTYSPLHF
>15|TRBV5-1|TRBJ1-6
CASSDPGQGNSPLHF
>18|TRBV6-1|TRBJ1-5
CASSELPWTVYSNQPQHF
>14|TRBV27|TRBJ1-5
CASSLIGGNQPQHF
>14|TRBV7-8|TRBJ1-2
CASSLDRTGDGYTF
>14|TRBV6-5|TRBJ1-6
CASSHPTGGSPLHF
>16|TRBV7-9|TRBJ2-3
CASSPVTVQGGSSQYF
>14|TRBV14|TRBJ2-1
CASSQAEYRNEQFF
>14|TRBV9|TRBJ1-1
CASGGDRGPTEAFF